Below, 28 T cell receptor beta chains from the same sample are listed, as sequenced in a study of blood T cell repertoires in COVID-19. Some clones are missing from TCRdb's copy, which holds only in-frame ones; the method was immunoSEQ multiplex PCR. There are 300,000 to 450,000 clones in the sample; around 84% occur only once, and approximately 2.9% lies in the top ten. The sample taken for sequencing was peripheral blood. Receptor source: a human donor in a cohort sampled during active COVID-19.

This clone was counted ten times or more. The chain couples TRBV6-2 or TRBV6-3 to TRBJ2-1; 8 positions match TRBD2. The germline V gene encodes CDR1 MNHEY and CDR2 SVGEGT. Germline trimming cut 4 bases from V and 2 bases from J; bases unmatched to any gene: 13. The CDR3 loop spans 18 amino acids. DNA of the CDR3: TGTGCCAGCAGTTCCCCGCTCTTGGCGGGAGGCCCCTACAATGAGCAGTTCTTC. This codes for CASSSPLLAGGPYNEQFF.

The chain has TRBV15 and TRBJ2-5; D not resolved. CDR1 and CDR2 from the germline V gene are LNHNV and YYDKDF (reference sequence). The CDR3 consists of 13 residues. The V gene lost 8 bases and the J gene lost 5 bases, with 15 bases spanning the gap. Written as DNA, the CDR3 is TGTGCCACCGCCGCCGGGTTTGAGGAGACCCAGTACTTC. Protein product: CATAAGFEETQYF. Together with reference TRBV15 and TRBJ2-5, the CDR3 gives the full variable domain: DAMVIQNPRYQVTQFGKPVTLSCSQTLNHNVMYWYQQKSSQAPKLLFHYYDKDFNNEADTPDNFQSRRPNTSFCFLDIRSPGLGDTAMYLCATAAGFEETQYFGPGTRLLVL.

This chain connects TRBV2 to TRBJ2-2; TRBD1 agrees at 7 bases. CDR3 size: 15 residues. Germline CDR1 is SNHLY and CDR2 is FYNNEI. The junction had 7 bases not matched to a gene; V was cut back by 2 bases and J by 7 bases. Here the CDR3 reads CASSELAGGHGELFF. DNA for the CDR3: TGTGCCAGCAGTGAACTGGCAGGGGGACACGGGGAGCTGTTTTTT.

The genes are TRBV9 and TRBJ1-2, with D maybe TRBD1 (6 bases). Germline CDR1 is SGDLS and CDR2 is YYNGEE. Trimming cost V 3 bases and J 8 bases, with 8 bases left between them. The CDR3 runs 11 residues. CDR3 amino acids: CASSARGGYTF. In DNA form, the CDR3 reads TGTGCCAGCAGCGCCAGGGGAGGCTACACCTTC. The full variable domain, its missing parts supplied by reference TRBV9 and TRBJ1-2, is DSGVTQTPKHLITATGQRVTLRCSPRSGDLSVYWYQQSLDQGLQFLIQYYNGEERAKGNILERFSAQQFPDLHSELNLSSLELGDSALYFCASSARGGYTFGSGTRLTVV.

The chain has TRBV6-1 and TRBJ2-1; 8 nucleotides match TRBD1. CDR1 and CDR2 from the germline V gene are MNHNS and SASEGT. The V segment lost 2 bases and the J segment 10 bases; nucleotides outside the gene matches: 13. CDR3 length equals 16 residues. Written as DNA, the CDR3 is TGTGCCAGCAGTGAAACCCGACAGGGGTTAACTGGGGAGCAGTTCTTC. Its protein is CASSETRQGLTGEQFF.

V is TRBV11-3 and J is TRBJ1-2; 9 positions match TRBD1. V lost 3 bases and J lost 4; bases outside the gene matches: 9. Germline V gene data show CDR1 as SGHNT and CDR2 as YENEEA. The CDR3 is 16 residues long. The DNA of the CDR3 is TGTGCCAGCAGCTTCGACCGGGACAGGGTGTTCTATGGCTACACCTTC. Translated: CASSFDRDRVFYGYTF.

J is TRBJ2-2 and V is TRBV6-5, with D unresolved. This CDR3 is 16 amino acids long. The germline CDR1 and CDR2 sequences are MNHEY and SVGAGI. V was cut by 0 bases and J by 3 bases, with 11 bases left in between. The chain's CDR3 is CASSYSRQAYTGELFF. The CDR3, as DNA: TGTGCCAGCAGTTACTCGCGCCAGGCATACACCGGGGAGCTGTTTTTT.

V and J are TRBV10-3 and TRBJ1-2; D is ambiguous. This CDR3 has 17 residues. The V gene lost 3 bases and the J gene lost 3 bases, with 20 bases spanning the gap. Germline loops: CDR1 ENHRY, CDR2 SYGVKD. The CDR3 sequence is CAISDGDPSLRYYGYTF. The CDR3 bases are TGTGCCATCAGTGATGGAGACCCATCCTTGAGGTACTATGGCTACACCTTC.

This clone was counted a single time. J is TRBJ1-2 and V is TRBV7-2; no definite D call. V lost 1 base and J lost 5, with 14 bases in between. Germline V gene sequence: CDR1 SGHTA, CDR2 FQGNSA. The CDR3 spans 15 residues. The CDR3 region is CASSLDGEQLYGYTF. DNA of the CDR3: TGTGCCAGCAGCTTAGACGGAGAGCAGCTATATGGCTACACCTTC.

V usage is TRBV9 and J usage is TRBJ2-3; D gene ambiguous. The CDR3 covers 13 residues. Per germline, CDR1 SGDLS and CDR2 YYNGEE. Trimming stripped 2 bases from V and 0 bases from J, with 4 bases between. This chain's CDR3 is CASSVSSTDTQYF. The CDR3 coding sequence is TGTGCCAGCAGCGTCTCCAGCACAGATACGCAGTATTTT.

This clone is a singleton in its sample. This chain joins TRBV5-1 and TRBJ1-6; weak D call: TRBD1 (6 bases). The CDR3 has 17 residues. Deletions cut 0 bases from V and 7 bases from J, with 17 bases between. Germline CDR1 and CDR2: SGHRS and YFSETQ. As DNA, the CDR3 is TGCGCCAGCAGCTTGGCCTTTGGGGCAGGGGAGAATTCACCCCTCCACTTT. Amino acid sequence: CASSLAFGAGENSPLHF.

This clone was observed a few times. The genes are TRBV2 and TRBJ2-5; 9 bases map to TRBD1. In germline, CDR1 is SNHLY, CDR2 FYNNEI. Unmatched junction bases numbered 5, after V lost 4 bases and J lost 2 bases. The length of the CDR3 is 15 residues. This chain's CDR3 is CASSAGTGQQETQYF. The CDR3, as DNA: TGTGCCAGCAGTGCAGGGACAGGGCAGCAAGAGACCCAGTACTTC.

This clone came up many times. The J gene is TRBJ2-3, the V gene TRBV25-1, with 7 bases that match TRBD2. The germline V gene encodes CDR1 MGHDK and CDR2 SYGVNS. Unmatched junction bases numbered 8, after V lost 1 base and J lost 7 bases. The CDR3 spans 15 residues. The CDR3 bases are TGTGCCAGCAGTGAATCAGGTGGCGGGAGTAATACGCAGTATTTT. This codes for CASSESGGGSNTQYF.

The CDR3 nucleotides are TGTGCCAGCAGTGCGGCGGAATACAATGAGCAGTTCTTC. Amino acid sequence: CASSAAEYNEQFF. The chain uses TRBV2 and TRBJ2-1; no reliable D call. The CDR3 extends over 13 amino acids. Deletions cut 4 bases from V and 4 bases from J, with 8 bases between. Germline V gene lookup returns CDR1 SNHLY and CDR2 FYNNEI. The variable domain in full, completed from reference TRBV2 and TRBJ2-1, reads EPEVTQTPSHQVTQMGQEVILRCVPISNHLYFYWYRQILGQKVEFLVSFYNNEISEKSEIFDDQFSVERPDGSNFTLKIRSTKLEDSAMYFCASSAAEYNEQFFGPGTRLTVL.

The V gene is TRBV5-6, the J gene TRBJ2-3, with D perhaps matching TRBD2 (5 bases). The germline V gene encodes CDR1 SGHDT and CDR2 YYEEEE. This CDR3 contains 16 residues. The germline V and J ends were trimmed by 0 bases and 3 bases, with 14 bases remaining between them. DNA for the CDR3: TGTGCCAGCAGCTTGGGATACACTACGGGAACAGATACGCAGTATTTT. Translation gives CASSLGYTTGTDTQYF.

The V and J genes are TRBV9 and TRBJ1-2, with D perhaps matching TRBD1 (6 bases). V lost 1 base and J lost 4, with 8 bases in between. CDR1 is SGDLS and CDR2 is YYNGEE in the germline V gene. This CDR3 spans 13 amino acids. CDR3 sequence (DNA): TGTGCCAGCAGCGTATCAGGGGCCTATGGCTACACCTTC. Its translation: CASSVSGAYGYTF.

This sequence joins TRBV7-2 and TRBJ1-3; perhaps TRBD1 as D (6 bases). V dropped 2 bases and J dropped 2 bases, with 13 bases sitting between them. CDR3 length: 16 amino acids. Germline values: CDR1 SGHTA, CDR2 FQGNSA. The CDR3 protein is CASSLRGGLTGNTIYF. The CDR3 bases are TGTGCCAGCAGCTTAAGGGGGGGCCTTACTGGAAACACCATATATTTT. Together with reference TRBV7-2 and TRBJ1-3, the CDR3 gives the full variable domain: GAGVSQSPSNKVTEKGKDVELRCDPISGHTALYWYRQSLGQGLEFLIYFQGNSAPDKSGLPSDRFSAERTGGSVSTLTIQRTQQEDSAVYLCASSLRGGLTGNTIYFGEGSWLTVV.

Concerning this clone: This sample also contains other DNA sequences that code for the same CDR3. This chain connects TRBV5-1 to TRBJ2-1, with TRBD2 matching over 9 bases. Germline V gene sequence: CDR1 SGHRS, CDR2 YFSETQ. The CDR3 length is 16 residues. Trimming cost V 4 bases and J 0 bases; bases outside gene matches: 5. Written as DNA, the CDR3 is TGCGCCAGCAGCCTTAGCGGGGGCCTCTCCTACAATGAGCAGTTCTTC. As protein: CASSLSGGLSYNEQFF.

The CDR3 DNA follows: TGTGCCAGCAGGCGGACACTCGACTACGAGCAGTACTTC. Translated: CASRRTLDYEQYF. The gene calls are TRBV6-5 and TRBJ2-7; D is perhaps TRBD1 (5 bases). V dropped 6 bases and J dropped 3 bases, with 12 bases sitting between them. The CDR3 has 13 amino acids. Germline values: CDR1 MNHEY, CDR2 SVGAGI.

This clone has a single count. The rearrangement links TRBV2 to TRBJ1-2; 9 nucleotides agree with TRBD1. The CDR3 totals 12 residues. V dropped 8 bases and J dropped 14; count of bases not matched to a gene: 12. Germline values: CDR1 SNHLY, CDR2 FYNNEI. CDR3 in DNA: TGTGCCAGCCAGGGGACAGGGATTTTTGTTACCTTC. Amino acid sequence: CASQGTGIFVTF.

The chain recombines TRBV19 with TRBJ2-6; D ambiguous. The V end lost 4 bases, the J end lost 4 bases, and 11 bases lay between the germline ends. The CDR3 has 15 residues. CDR1 and CDR2 from the germline V gene are LNHDA and SQIVND (reference sequence). CDR3 DNA sequence: TGTGCCAGTAGTACATCGTGGGCCGGGGCCAACGTCCTGACTTTC. Translating it yields CASSTSWAGANVLTF.

The chain joins TRBV3-1 (or the pseudogene TRBV3-2) to TRBJ2-2; D is ambiguous. The ends were cut back, 6 bases at V and 2 bases at J, with 7 bases in the middle. CDR1 and CDR2 from the germline V gene are LGHDT and YNNKEL (reference sequence). CDR3 size: 13 residues. CDR3 nucleotide sequence: TGTGCCAGCAGATGGCCTAACACCGGGGAGCTGTTTTTT. It encodes CASRWPNTGELFF.

The V gene is TRBV18, the J gene TRBJ2-1, with TRBD2 identical over 7 bases. Germline trimming cut 3 bases from V and 8 bases from J; bases unmatched to any gene: 7. This CDR3 has 14 amino acids. CDR1 and CDR2 (germline): KGHSH, LQKENI. CDR3 loop: CASSPVGGPYEQFF. Written as DNA, the CDR3 is TGTGCCAGCTCACCGGTGGGAGGGCCGTATGAGCAGTTCTTC.

The J gene is TRBJ1-2, the V gene TRBV7-9, with 12 bases that match TRBD1. Unmatched junction bases numbered 7, after V lost 3 bases and J lost 8 bases. The CDR3 extends over 15 amino acids. Germline-derived CDR1 and CDR2 are SEHNR and FQNEAQ (reference sequence). The CDR3 spells CASSFTGQGAEGYTF. CDR3 coding DNA: TGTGCCAGCAGCTTCACGGGACAGGGGGCGGAAGGCTACACCTTC. The full variable domain, in which reference TRBV7-9 and TRBJ1-2 provide the parts outside the CDR3, is DTGVSQNPRHKITKRGQNVTFRCDPISEHNRLYWYRQTLGQGPEFLTYFQNEAQLEKSRLLSDRFSAERPKGSFSTLEIQRTEQGDSAMYLCASSFTGQGAEGYTFGSGTRLTVV.

This rearrangement joins TRBV10-3 to TRBJ1-1; 7 positions agree with TRBD1. J was trimmed by 1 base and V by 6 bases; bases with no gene match: 8. The CDR3 sequence is 15 residues long. In germline, CDR1 is ENHRY, CDR2 SYGVKD. In nucleotides, the CDR3 is TGTGCCATCAGAAGTCACAGGGGCCGGAACACTGAAGCTTTCTTT. Translation: CAIRSHRGRNTEAFF.

J is TRBJ2-7 and V is TRBV5-8; D is unclear. CDR3 length equals 14 residues. The V end was cut by 2 bases, the J end by 5 bases, with 14 bases between. Germline V lookup: CDR1 SGHTS, CDR2 YDEGEE. The CDR3 DNA follows: TGTGCCAGCAGCTTATTTGGTAGTACCCACGAGCAGTACTTC. Translated, it gives CASSLFGSTHEQYF.

This sequence joins TRBV6-6 and TRBJ2-1, with D possibly being TRBD1 (6 bases). This CDR3 is built from 16 residues. The V gene lost 0 bases and the J gene lost 5 bases, with 14 bases spanning the gap. Germline CDR1 is MNHNY and CDR2 is SVGAGI (reference sequence). DNA of the CDR3: TGTGCCAGCAGTTACTCGATCCCGACAGGCGACAATGAGCAGTTCTTC. Amino acids: CASSYSIPTGDNEQFF.

This rearrangement joins TRBV11-1 to TRBJ1-2; D gene unclear. This CDR3 has 14 amino acids. From germline, CDR1 is SGHAT and CDR2 FQDESV (reference sequence). V was trimmed by 6 bases and J by 4 bases, leaving 15 bases between them. For the CDR3, the DNA is TGTGCCAGCAGTCCTTCTAGAACCGCCTATGGCTACACCTTC. Translated, it gives CASSPSRTAYGYTF.